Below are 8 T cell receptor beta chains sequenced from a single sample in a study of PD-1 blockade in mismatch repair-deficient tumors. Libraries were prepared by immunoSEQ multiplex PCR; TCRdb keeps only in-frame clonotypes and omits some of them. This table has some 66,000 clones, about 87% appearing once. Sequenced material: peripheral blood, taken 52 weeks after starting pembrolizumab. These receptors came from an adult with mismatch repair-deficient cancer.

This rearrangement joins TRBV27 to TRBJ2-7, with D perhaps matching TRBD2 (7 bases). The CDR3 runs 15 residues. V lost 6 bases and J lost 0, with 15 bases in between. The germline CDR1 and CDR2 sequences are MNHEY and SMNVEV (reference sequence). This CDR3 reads CASSPWGGVSYEQYF. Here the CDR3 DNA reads TGTGCCAGCAGCCCATGGGGGGGCGTCTCCTACGAGCAGTACTTC.

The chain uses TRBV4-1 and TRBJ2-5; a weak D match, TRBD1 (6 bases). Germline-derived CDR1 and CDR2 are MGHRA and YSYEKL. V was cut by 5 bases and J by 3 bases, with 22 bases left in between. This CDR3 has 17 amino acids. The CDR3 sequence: CASSKHILRDNKETQYF. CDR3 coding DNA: TGCGCCAGCAGCAAGCATATTCTCCGGGACAACAAAGAGACCCAGTACTTC.

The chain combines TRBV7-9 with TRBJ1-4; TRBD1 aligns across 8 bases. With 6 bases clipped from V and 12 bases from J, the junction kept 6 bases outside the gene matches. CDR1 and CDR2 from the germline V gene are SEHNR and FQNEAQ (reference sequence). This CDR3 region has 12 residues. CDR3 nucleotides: TGTGCCAGCAGTCAGGACAGGGACGAACTGTTTTTT. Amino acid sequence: CASSQDRDELFF.

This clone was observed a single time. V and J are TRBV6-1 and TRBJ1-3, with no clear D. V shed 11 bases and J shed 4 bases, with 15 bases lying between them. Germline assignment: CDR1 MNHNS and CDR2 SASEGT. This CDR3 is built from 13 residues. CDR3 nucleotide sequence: TGTGCCTCAGGCTCCCTGGGAGGAAACACCATATATTTT. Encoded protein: CASGSLGGNTIYF.

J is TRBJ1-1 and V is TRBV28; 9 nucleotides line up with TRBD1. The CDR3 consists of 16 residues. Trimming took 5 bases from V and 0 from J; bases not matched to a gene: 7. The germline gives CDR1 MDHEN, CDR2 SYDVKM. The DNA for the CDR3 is TGTGCCAGCAGTCTGGGACAGGGATATGTGAACACTGAAGCTTTCTTT. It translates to CASSLGQGYVNTEAFF. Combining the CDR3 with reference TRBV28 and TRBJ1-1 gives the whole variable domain DVKVTQSSRYLVKRTGEKVFLECVQDMDHENMFWYRQDPGLGLRLIYFSYDVKMKEKGDIPEGYSVSREKKERFSLILESASTNQTSMYLCASSLGQGYVNTEAFFGQGTRLTVV.

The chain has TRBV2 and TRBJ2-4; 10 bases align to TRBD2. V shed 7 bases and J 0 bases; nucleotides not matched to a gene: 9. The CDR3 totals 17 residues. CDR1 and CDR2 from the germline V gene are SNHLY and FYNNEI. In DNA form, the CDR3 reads TGTGCCAGCACCGGGACTAGCGCTTTACTAGCCAAAAACATTCAGTACTTC. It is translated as CASTGTSALLAKNIQYF.

DNA for the CDR3: TGTGCCAGCAGTTACGTGGGACTGGGCCTTTACGAGCAGTACTTC. Protein sequence: CASSYVGLGLYEQYF. The chain carries TRBV6-6 and TRBJ2-7; possibly TRBD2 for D (6 bases). This CDR3 comprises 15 residues. From germline, CDR1 is MNHNY and CDR2 SVGAGI (reference sequence). Trimming cost V 2 bases and J 4 bases, with 15 bases left between them.

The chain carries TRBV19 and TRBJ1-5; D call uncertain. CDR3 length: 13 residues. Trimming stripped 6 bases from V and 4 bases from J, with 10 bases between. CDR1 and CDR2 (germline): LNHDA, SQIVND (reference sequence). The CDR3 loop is CASRVEGNQPQHF. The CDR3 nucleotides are TGTGCCAGTAGAGTTGAGGGAAATCAGCCCCAGCATTTT.